This T cell receptor beta chain was captured by sequencing in a study of technical replicates of blood from a few donors. Method: immunoSEQ multiplex PCR; TCRdb's copy keeps in-frame clones and lacks some. The table includes 65,000 to 90,000 clones, just over 90% detected once. CDR1 is MDHEN, CDR2 SYDVKM, per germline. Trimming cost V 4 bases and J 5 bases, with 12 bases left between them. The CDR3 covers 13 residues. This clone was seen only once. Sequencing was performed on T cells isolated from PBMCs. The TCR sequence derives from a human donor in good health. This chain joins TRBV28 and TRBJ2-7; no clear D gene. CDR3 coding DNA: TGTGCCAGCAGTTACCGACTGGAAAACGAGCAGTACTTC. Translation: CASSYRLENEQYF.